Following are 27 T cell receptor beta chains from one sample sequenced in a study of cytomegalovirus exposure and HLA in healthy donors. Vbeta (60) and Jbeta (13) primers were used in the PCR. TCRdb's table, derived via immunoSEQ multiplex PCR, lists solely in-frame clones and lacks some. The sample holds about 130,000 clones, around 85% seen once. The material sequenced was PBMCs. Every receptor here comes from a boy between 5 and 17 years old in good health and CMV-seronegative.

The V call is TRBV7-2, the J call TRBJ1-4; no clear D. The CDR3 extends over 15 amino acids. The V gene lost 1 base and the J gene lost 7 bases, with 13 bases spanning the gap. Germline V lookup: CDR1 SGHTA, CDR2 FQGNSA. CDR3 region: CASSLVRSLGEKLFF. CDR3 coding DNA: TGTGCCAGCAGCTTAGTGCGGAGCCTCGGTGAAAAACTGTTTTTT.

The chain combines TRBV7-9 with TRBJ2-3; 8 bases line up with TRBD1. In germline, CDR1 is SEHNR, CDR2 FQNEAQ (reference sequence). Trimming at V came to 6 bases and at J to 4 bases, leaving 12 bases not matched to a gene. There are 16 residues in the CDR3. The CDR3 DNA reads as TGTGCCAGCAGTGAAACCCAGGGGGCGCGGGCAGATACGCAGTATTTT. This translates into CASSETQGARADTQYF.

V gene TRBV5-6 combines with J gene TRBJ2-3; TRBD2 matches at 8 bases. Germline assignment: CDR1 SGHDT and CDR2 YYEEEE. CDR3 length equals 15 residues. Losses at the gene ends were 4 bases for V and 1 base for J; bases not matched to a gene: 5. In nucleotides, the CDR3 is TGTGCCAGCAGCGAGATGACTAGCGGCACAGATACGCAGTATTTT. This translates into CASSEMTSGTDTQYF. Based on the CDR3 plus reference TRBV5-6 and TRBJ2-3, the full variable domain is DAGVTQSPTHLIKTRGQQVTLRCSPKSGHDTVSWYQQALGQGPQFIFQYYEEEERQRGNFPDRFSGHQFPNYSSELNVNALLLGDSALYLCASSEMTSGTDTQYFGPGTRLTVL.

This clone has only a few counts. This chain connects TRBV6-6 to TRBJ1-1, with 7 bases matching TRBD1. Looked up from germline, CDR1 is MNHNY and CDR2 is SVGAGI (reference sequence). The ends lost 2 bases at V and 7 bases at J; junction bases unmatched: 4. CDR3 size: 13 residues. CDR3 coding DNA: TGTGCCAGCAGTTACGGACAGGAGAGTGAAGCTTTCTTT. Encoded protein: CASSYGQESEAFF.

This clone was observed a single time. The V gene is TRBV7-3, the J gene TRBJ1-1, with D perhaps TRBD1 (6 bases). Trimming pared 0 bases from V and 11 bases from J, leaving 13 bases between. Looked up from germline, CDR1 is SGHTA and CDR2 is FQGTGA. The CDR3 extends over 13 amino acids. The CDR3 region has the DNA TGTGCCAGCAGCTTAACGGGCAGGGGTCGCGCTTTCTTT. It codes for CASSLTGRGRAFF.

The rearrangement links TRBV27 to TRBJ1-3; 8 positions match TRBD1. After removal of 2 bases from V and 3 bases from J, the junction contained 6 bases not matched to a gene. This CDR3 is built from 16 residues. Per the germline V gene, CDR1 is MNHEY and CDR2 is SMNVEV (reference sequence). CDR3 nucleotides: TGTGCCAGCAGTTTAAGGGGCAGGGGGCTTGGAAACACCATATATTTT. Its protein product is CASSLRGRGLGNTIYF.

V usage is TRBV7-9 and J usage is TRBJ1-3; D remains ambiguous. Germline assignment: CDR1 SEHNR and CDR2 FQNEAQ (reference sequence). Trimming removed 6 bases at V and 0 bases at J, with 6 bases between. The CDR3 covers 13 residues. CDR3 coding DNA: TGTGCCAGCAGACTTAGCTCTGGAAACACCATATATTTT. Translation gives CASRLSSGNTIYF.

Written as DNA, the CDR3 is TGTGCCAGCACCGCTGAGAACCATAGCAATCAGCCCCAGCATTTT. It encodes CASTAENHSNQPQHF. The J gene is TRBJ1-5, the V gene TRBV2; D ambiguous. Trimming took 7 bases from V and 0 from J, leaving 13 bases between them. The germline gives CDR1 SNHLY, CDR2 FYNNEI. The CDR3 runs 15 residues.

The chain uses TRBV11-2 and TRBJ2-7, with D possibly TRBD2 on 6 matching bases. CDR3 length: 16 amino acids. Trimming removed 5 bases from V and 4 bases from J, with 21 bases in between. Per germline, CDR1 SGHAT and CDR2 FQNNGV. In nucleotides, the CDR3 is TGTGCCAGCAGCCCCTCTACGCGGGGCTCAACTTACGAGCAGTACTTC. This gives the protein CASSPSTRGSTYEQYF.

About this clone itself: Other nucleotide sequences from this sample produce the same CDR3. The chain employs TRBV25-1 and TRBJ2-7; D ambiguous. The CDR3 consists of 11 residues. V was trimmed by 4 bases and J by 3 bases, leaving 4 bases between them. Germline assignment: CDR1 MGHDK and CDR2 SYGVNS. The CDR3 here is CASSASYEQYF. DNA for the CDR3: TGTGCCAGCAGTGCTAGCTACGAGCAGTACTTC.

The J gene is TRBJ2-7, the V gene TRBV7-2, with 9 bases aligning to TRBD2. V lost 1 base and J lost 6; bases outside the gene matches: 10. This CDR3 has 16 residues. CDR1 SGHTA and CDR2 FQGNSA come from the germline V gene. CDR3 residues: CASSLVGLAGRGEQYF. The CDR3 nucleotides are TGTGCCAGCAGCTTAGTGGGTCTAGCGGGGCGAGGCGAGCAGTACTTC.

V gene TRBV29-1 combines with J gene TRBJ2-7, with D unresolved. The V and J ends lost 4 bases and 0 bases respectively, with 7 bases between them. CDR1 is SQVTM, CDR2 ANQGSEA, per germline. The CDR3 is 12 amino acids. The CDR3 protein is CSVVGPSYEQYF. The CDR3 DNA follows: TGCAGCGTTGTGGGCCCCTCCTACGAGCAGTACTTC.

The rearrangement uses TRBV5-1 and TRBJ2-7; a possible D gene is TRBD1 (6 bases). Trimming removed 0 bases at V and 0 bases at J, with 7 bases between. The CDR3 totals 14 residues. Looked up from germline, CDR1 is SGHRS and CDR2 is YFSETQ. The CDR3 loop is CASSLVQGSYEQYF. The CDR3, as DNA: TGCGCCAGCAGCTTGGTACAGGGCTCCTACGAGCAGTACTTC.

V and J are TRBV7-2 and TRBJ2-5; D possibly corresponds to TRBD2 (7 bases). This CDR3 has 14 residues. Trimming shortened V by 6 bases and J by 4 bases, and 15 bases separated the two germline ends. Germline V CDR1 and CDR2: SGHTA, FQGNSA. The CDR3 region is CASRVGGGVETQYF. The CDR3 DNA reads as TGTGCCAGCAGAGTAGGGGGGGGCGTAGAGACCCAGTACTTC.

The V gene is TRBV5-1, the J gene TRBJ2-1; TRBD2 aligns across 12 bases. The CDR3 contains 14 residues. Trimming removed 7 bases from V and 8 bases from J; junction bases left unmatched: 7. CDR1 SGHRS and CDR2 YFSETQ come from the germline V gene. In DNA form, the CDR3 reads TGCGCCAGCGAACTAGCGGGAGGAATCGATGAGCAGTTCTTC. Its translation is CASELAGGIDEQFF.

The V call is TRBV6-1, the J call TRBJ1-6; weak D call: TRBD1 (5 bases). Trimming cost V 6 bases and J 8 bases, with 11 bases left between them. Germline loops: CDR1 MNHNS, CDR2 SASEGT. CDR3 size: 13 residues. The CDR3 DNA is TGTGCCAGCAGGCTACCACAGGATTCACCCCTCCACTTT. Residues: CASRLPQDSPLHF.

The chain has TRBV9 and TRBJ1-2, with 7 bases identical to TRBD1. V lost 3 bases to trimming and J lost 4 bases; unmatched junction nucleotides: 6. Germline V CDR1 and CDR2: SGDLS, YYNGEE. The CDR3 sequence is 14 residues long. The DNA of the CDR3 is TGTGCCAGCAGCGAGGGGGACAGCCCCTATGGCTACACCTTC. This codes for CASSEGDSPYGYTF.

V usage is TRBV30 and J usage is TRBJ1-1; D is undetermined. V lost 8 bases and J 1 base, leaving 11 bases between the germline ends. CDR3 length: 12 residues. Germline CDR1 is GTSNPN and CDR2 is SVGIG (reference sequence). CDR3 sequence reads: CAGENPNTEAFF. In nucleotides, the CDR3 is TGTGCCGGGGAGAACCCGAACACTGAAGCTTTCTTT.

The J gene is TRBJ2-3, the V gene TRBV5-1; 9 bases map to TRBD2. This CDR3 contains 14 residues. The germline V gene encodes CDR1 SGHRS and CDR2 YFSETQ. V shed 0 bases and J 5 bases; nucleotides not matched to a gene: 1. The CDR3 nucleotides read TGCGCCAGCAGCTTGGGACTAGCGGAAGATACGCAGTATTTT. It encodes CASSLGLAEDTQYF. The variable domain in full, with the rest retrieved from reference TRBV5-1 and TRBJ2-3, is KAGVTQTPRYLIKTRGQQVTLSCSPISGHRSVSWYQQTPGQGLQFLFEYFSETQRNKGNFPGRFSGRQFSNSRSEMNVSTLELGDSALYLCASSLGLAEDTQYFGPGTRLTVL.

This chain uses TRBV19 with TRBJ1-1; no clear D gene. There are 15 residues in the CDR3. Trimming cost V 0 bases and J 4 bases, with 12 bases left between them. The germline CDR1 and CDR2 sequences are LNHDA and SQIVND (reference sequence). The CDR3, as DNA: TGTGCCAGTAGTATAGATGCCTATATGCCCACTGAAGCTTTCTTT. This gives the protein CASSIDAYMPTEAFF.

The rearrangement joins TRBV7-9 to TRBJ2-2; the match to TRBD2 covers 8 bases. There are 13 residues in the CDR3. The trim removed 8 bases at V and 2 bases at J, leaving 1 base unmatched. Germline V gives CDR1 SEHNR, CDR2 FQNEAQ (reference sequence). CDR3 loop: CASAGGNTGELFF. The CDR3 region has the DNA TGTGCCAGCGCGGGAGGCAACACCGGGGAGCTGTTTTTT.

The genes are TRBV9 and TRBJ2-2, with 7 bases identical to TRBD2. The CDR3 runs 17 residues. Germline-derived CDR1 and CDR2 are SGDLS and YYNGEE. V dropped 0 bases and J dropped 0; count of bases not matched to a gene: 5. CDR3 sequence reads: CASSVAGAGANTGELFF. The CDR3 bases are TGTGCCAGCAGCGTAGCTGGGGCGGGGGCGAACACCGGGGAGCTGTTTTTT. The full variable domain, its missing parts supplied by reference TRBV9 and TRBJ2-2, is DSGVTQTPKHLITATGQRVTLRCSPRSGDLSVYWYQQSLDQGLQFLIQYYNGEERAKGNILERFSAQQFPDLHSELNLSSLELGDSALYFCASSVAGAGANTGELFFGEGSRLTVL.

The rearrangement uses TRBV13 and TRBJ1-1; D is uncertain. The V end was cut by 2 bases, the J end by 0 bases, with 7 bases between. The CDR3 runs to 14 residues. The germline CDR1 and CDR2 sequences are PRHDT and FYEKMQ (reference sequence). DNA of the CDR3: TGTGCCAGCAGCTTAAGAAACATGAACACTGAAGCTTTCTTT. It yields the protein CASSLRNMNTEAFF.

This clone was detected once. The chain joins TRBV7-3 to TRBJ2-3; 7 nucleotides align to TRBD2. The CDR3 loop spans 14 amino acids. The germline V gene has CDR1 SGHTA and CDR2 FQGTGA. V shed 5 bases and J 1 base; nucleotides not matched to a gene: 3. CDR3 DNA sequence: TGTGCCAGCAGCCTTCGGGGGGGCACAGATACGCAGTATTTT. This encodes CASSLRGGTDTQYF.

The chain recombines TRBV5-1 with TRBJ2-7; 8 bases match TRBD1. The germline V gene has CDR1 SGHRS and CDR2 YFSETQ. The CDR3 consists of 14 residues. With 1 base clipped from V and 6 bases from J, the junction kept 6 bases outside the gene matches. The CDR3 spells CASSLSGQGSEQYF. CDR3 DNA sequence: TGCGCCAGCAGCTTGAGTGGACAGGGAAGCGAGCAGTACTTC.

The chain uses TRBV5-6 and TRBJ1-1; TRBD1 matches 8 bases. J lost 2 bases, V lost 2 bases, and 2 bases had no gene match. Germline V gives CDR1 SGHDT, CDR2 YYEEEE. This CDR3 region has 14 residues. This CDR3 is CASSFGQGNTEAFF. The CDR3 region has the DNA TGTGCCAGCAGCTTTGGACAGGGTAACACTGAAGCTTTCTTT.

This clone appeared a few times. The rearrangement uses TRBV6-1 and TRBJ2-7; 7 bases align to TRBD1. V dropped 2 bases and J dropped 2; count of bases not matched to a gene: 9. Germline lookup yields CDR1 MNHNS and CDR2 SASEGT. This CDR3 comprises 16 residues. CDR3 amino acids: CASSEHGWDSPYEQYF. The CDR3 DNA follows: TGTGCCAGCAGTGAACATGGGTGGGACAGCCCCTACGAGCAGTACTTC.